This record covers a single T cell receptor (beta chain). Its antigen is currently unknown. Sequencing used immunoSEQ multiplex PCR; TCRdb keeps in-frame clones, though not all of them. The table lists tens of thousands of clones, approximately 90% of them singletons. V was cut by 3 bases and J by 2 bases, with 10 bases left in between. CDR1 and CDR2 from the germline V gene are KGHSH and LQKENI. The CDR3 has 14 amino acids. The sample belongs to a study of OX40 agonist ivuxolimab in advanced cancers. Whole-study results and caveats: The antigens recognized by the expanded peripheral T cells, that is their antigen specificity, were not determined. The CD4+ and CD8+ T cells in the blood had expanded clonally by week 6 at 0.1 to 3.0 mg/kg.

Sequenced material: CD4+ or CD8+ T cells sorted from blood, taken in a trial of the OX40 agonist ivuxolimab. The chain joins TRBV18 to TRBJ2-5, with D perhaps TRBD2 (5 bases). This receptor was obtained from an adult with an advanced solid tumor such as melanoma, head and neck, liver or kidney cancer. The CDR3 sequence is CASSPVEGQETQYF. CDR3 DNA sequence: TGTGCCAGCTCACCGGTTGAGGGTCAAGAGACCCAGTACTTC. Filled out from reference TRBV18 and TRBJ2-5, the complete variable domain reads NAGVMQNPRHLVRRRGQEARLRCSPMKGHSHVYWYRQLPEEGLKFMVYLQKENIIDESGMPKERFSAEFPKEGPSILRIQQVVRGDSAAYFCASSPVEGQETQYFGPGTRLLVL.